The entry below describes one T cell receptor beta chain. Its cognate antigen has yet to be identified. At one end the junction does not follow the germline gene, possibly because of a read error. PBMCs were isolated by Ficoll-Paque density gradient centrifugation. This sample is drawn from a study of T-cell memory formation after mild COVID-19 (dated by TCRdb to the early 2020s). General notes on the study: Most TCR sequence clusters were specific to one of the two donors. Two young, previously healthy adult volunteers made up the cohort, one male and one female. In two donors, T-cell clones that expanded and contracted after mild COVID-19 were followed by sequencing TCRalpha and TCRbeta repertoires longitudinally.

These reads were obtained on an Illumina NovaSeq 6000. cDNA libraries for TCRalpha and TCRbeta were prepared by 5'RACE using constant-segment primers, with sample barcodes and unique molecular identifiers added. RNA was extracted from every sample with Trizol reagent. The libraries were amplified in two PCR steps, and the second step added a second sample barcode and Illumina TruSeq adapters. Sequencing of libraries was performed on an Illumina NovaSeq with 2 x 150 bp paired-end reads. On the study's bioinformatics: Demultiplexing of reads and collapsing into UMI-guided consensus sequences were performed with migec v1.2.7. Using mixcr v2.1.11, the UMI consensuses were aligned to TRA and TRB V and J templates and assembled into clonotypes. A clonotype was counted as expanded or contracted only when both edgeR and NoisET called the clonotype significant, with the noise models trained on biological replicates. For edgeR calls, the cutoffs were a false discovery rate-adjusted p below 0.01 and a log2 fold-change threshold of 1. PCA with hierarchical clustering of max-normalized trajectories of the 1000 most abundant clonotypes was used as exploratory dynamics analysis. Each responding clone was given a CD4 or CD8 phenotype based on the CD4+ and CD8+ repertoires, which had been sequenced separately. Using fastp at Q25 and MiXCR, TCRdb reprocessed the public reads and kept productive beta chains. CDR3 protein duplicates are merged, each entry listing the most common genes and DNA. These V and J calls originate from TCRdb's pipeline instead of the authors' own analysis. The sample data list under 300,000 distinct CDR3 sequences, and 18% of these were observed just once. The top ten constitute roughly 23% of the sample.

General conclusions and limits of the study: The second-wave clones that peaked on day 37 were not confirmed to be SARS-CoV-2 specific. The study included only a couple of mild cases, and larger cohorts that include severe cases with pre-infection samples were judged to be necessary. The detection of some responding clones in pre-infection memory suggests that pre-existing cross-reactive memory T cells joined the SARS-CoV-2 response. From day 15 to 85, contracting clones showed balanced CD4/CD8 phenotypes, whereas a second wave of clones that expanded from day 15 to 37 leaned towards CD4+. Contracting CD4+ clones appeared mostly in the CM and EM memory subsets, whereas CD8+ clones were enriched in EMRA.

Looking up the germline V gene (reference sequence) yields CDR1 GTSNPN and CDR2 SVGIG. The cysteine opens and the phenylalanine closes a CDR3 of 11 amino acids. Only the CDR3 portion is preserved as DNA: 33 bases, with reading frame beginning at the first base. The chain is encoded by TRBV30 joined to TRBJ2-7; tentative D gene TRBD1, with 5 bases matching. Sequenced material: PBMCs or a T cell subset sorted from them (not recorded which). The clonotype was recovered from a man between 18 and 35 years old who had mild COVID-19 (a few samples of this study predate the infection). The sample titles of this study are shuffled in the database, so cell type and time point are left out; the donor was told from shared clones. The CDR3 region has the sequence CAWSSGLFQSF. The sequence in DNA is TGTGCCTGGAGTTCAGGGCTATTCCAGAGCTTC.